The 32 T cell receptor beta chains reported below all come from one sample, sequenced in a study of T cell changes during pregnancy in multiple sclerosis. Measured with immunoSEQ multiplex PCR; TCRdb has only the in-frame clones, and not every one. Here the sample spans around 100,000 clones, about nine tenths being singletons. Sequenced material: peripheral blood, taken after pregnancy. These receptors all stem from a female donor with multiple sclerosis, enrolled in a pregnancy study.

The V call is TRBV7-3, the J call TRBJ2-2, with 7 bases fitting TRBD1. This CDR3 is built from 14 residues. V was clipped by 3 bases and J by 6 bases; unmatched bases: 4. CDR1 and CDR2 (germline): SGHTA, FQGTGA. The CDR3 reads CASSLDRLSGELFF. The CDR3 DNA sequence: TGTGCCAGCAGCTTGGACAGGTTATCCGGGGAGCTGTTTTTT. Using reference TRBV7-3 and TRBJ2-2 for the parts outside the CDR3, the full variable domain is GAGVSQTPSNKVTEKGKYVELRCDPISGHTALYWYRQSLGQGPEFLIYFQGTGAADDSGLPNDRFFAVRPEGSVSTLKIQRTERGDSAVYLCASSLDRLSGELFFGEGSRLTVL.

This clone appeared a single time. This sequence joins TRBV29-1 and TRBJ1-1; TRBD1 aligns across 7 bases. The J segment lost 4 bases and the V segment lost 4 bases, leaving 6 bases of the junction unmatched. CDR3 size: 13 residues. CDR1 SQVTM and CDR2 ANQGSEA come from the germline V gene. The CDR3 spells CSVGPQGSTEAFF. CDR3 DNA sequence: TGCAGCGTTGGACCACAGGGGAGCACTGAAGCTTTCTTT.

CDR3 protein: CASRGRGRVGGPNSPNTQYF. The CDR3 DNA reads as TGTGCCAGCAGGGGCAGGGGGCGAGTGGGGGGTCCAAATTCCCCAAATACGCAGTATTTT. V and J are TRBV28 and TRBJ2-3; 8 positions agree with TRBD1. Trimming cost V 6 bases and J 7 bases; bases outside gene matches: 27. The CDR3 is made up of 20 amino acids. The germline V gene has CDR1 MDHEN and CDR2 SYDVKM.

V gene TRBV6-6 combines with J gene TRBJ1-1; tentatively, D is TRBD1 (5 bases). Trimming removed 6 bases at V and 4 bases at J, with 9 bases between. CDR3 length equals 12 residues. Germline V gene sequence: CDR1 MNHNY, CDR2 SVGAGI (reference sequence). The CDR3 region is CASSGGVTEAFF. DNA for the CDR3: TGTGCCAGCAGCGGAGGGGTCACTGAAGCTTTCTTT.

The chain couples TRBV2 to TRBJ1-2; 11 bases agree with TRBD1. The CDR3 runs to 14 residues. CDR1 SNHLY and CDR2 FYNNEI come from the germline V gene. V lost 5 bases to trimming and J lost 7 bases; unmatched junction nucleotides: 6. The CDR3 DNA follows: TGTGCCAGCAGTCGGGACAGGGGGTTTGGTGGCTACACCTTC. Protein: CASSRDRGFGGYTF.

The chain recombines TRBV9 with TRBJ2-1; 10 nucleotides align to TRBD1. Trimming took 4 bases from V and 6 from J; bases not matched to a gene: 7. Germline values: CDR1 SGDLS, CDR2 YYNGEE. CDR3 length equals 15 residues. CDR3 sequence: CASSLRDRGGNEQFF. CDR3 nucleotide sequence: TGTGCCAGCAGCCTCCGGGACAGGGGCGGCAATGAGCAGTTCTTC.

The genes are TRBV12-5 and TRBJ2-1, with 13 positions matching TRBD2. The V segment lost 5 bases and the J segment 1 base; nucleotides outside the gene matches: 2. This CDR3 contains 16 residues. Germline V gene data show CDR1 as LGHNT and CDR2 as FRNRAP. DNA of the CDR3: TGTGCTAGTGGTGTGACTAGCGGGGGGTCCTACAATGAGCAGTTCTTC. Translating it yields CASGVTSGGSYNEQFF.

The rearrangement joins TRBV5-6 to TRBJ2-7; 8 bases are a match to TRBD1. The CDR3 is 13 residues long. V lost 2 bases and J lost 7; bases outside the gene matches: 5. Germline assignment: CDR1 SGHDT and CDR2 YYEEEE. CDR3 sequence (DNA): TGTGCCAGCAGCTTTGGACAGGGCGTTGAGCAGTACTTC. Translating gives CASSFGQGVEQYF.

V usage is TRBV19 and J usage is TRBJ1-5, with TRBD1 matching over 8 bases. The CDR3 runs 13 residues. Trimming removed 5 bases from V and 7 bases from J; junction bases left unmatched: 4. The germline V gene has CDR1 LNHDA and CDR2 SQIVND (reference sequence). The CDR3 reads CASSPDRDQPQHF. The CDR3 region has the DNA TGTGCCAGTAGTCCGGACAGGGACCAGCCCCAGCATTTT.

The chain recombines TRBV11-3 with TRBJ1-2; 8 nucleotides match TRBD1. The length of the CDR3 is 15 residues. After removal of 3 bases from V and 5 bases from J, the junction contained 8 bases not matched to a gene. CDR1 and CDR2 (germline): SGHNT, YENEEA. CDR3 amino acids: CASSFDGQGAYGYTF. The DNA of the CDR3 is TGTGCCAGCAGCTTTGACGGGCAGGGGGCTTATGGCTACACCTTC.

The chain links TRBV9 to TRBJ2-3; TRBD2 is a possible D gene (7 bases). Germline V gene lookup returns CDR1 SGDLS and CDR2 YYNGEE. Between the trimmed V and J ends, which lost 4 bases and 9 bases, there was a span of 15 bases. CDR3 length: 13 residues. The CDR3 DNA follows: TGTGCCAGCAGCCCCGAAGGGGGGGCCACGCAGTATTTT. This codes for CASSPEGGATQYF.

A word on this clone: The sample carries other DNA sequences with the same CDR3. This chain links TRBV30 with TRBJ2-2; 11 nucleotides match TRBD2. V trimming: 4 bases; J trimming: 7 bases; junction bases outside the gene matches: 5. CDR3 length: 14 residues. Germline CDR1 GTSNPN, CDR2 SVGIG (reference sequence). CDR3 loop: CAWTLLAGVGELFF. The CDR3 region has the DNA TGTGCCTGGACCTTACTAGCGGGAGTCGGGGAGCTGTTTTTT. Supplemented by reference TRBV30 and TRBJ2-2, the full variable domain reads SQTIHQWPATLVQPVGSPLSLECTVEGTSNPNLYWYRQAAGRGLQLLFYSVGIGQISSEVPQNLSASRPQDRQFILSSKKLLLSDSGFYLCAWTLLAGVGELFFGEGSRLTVL.

The gene calls are TRBV19 and TRBJ1-2, with D possibly being TRBD1 (5 bases). CDR1 and CDR2 (germline): LNHDA, SQIVND (reference sequence). This CDR3 has 15 residues. V lost 1 base and J 4 bases, leaving 13 bases between the germline ends. CDR3 in amino acids: CASSIGGLDTYGYTF. CDR3 nucleotides: TGTGCCAGTAGTATAGGGGGATTGGACACCTATGGCTACACCTTC.

The chain combines TRBV6-5 with TRBJ2-1, with 10 bases aligning to TRBD2. The CDR3 length is 14 residues. CDR1 and CDR2 (germline): MNHEY, SVGAGI. With V trimmed by 3 bases and J by 10 bases, 6 bases remained unmatched. The CDR3 DNA is TGTGCCAGCAGTTATCTTCGAGCGGGGGGGGAGCAGTTCTTC. It specifies CASSYLRAGGEQFF.

J is TRBJ2-3 and V is TRBV29-1; a possible D gene is TRBD2 (6 bases). The germline CDR1 and CDR2 sequences are SQVTM and ANQGSEA. Trimming took 5 bases from V and 0 from J, leaving 21 bases between them. The CDR3 is 17 amino acids. CDR3 DNA sequence: TGCAGCGTTACCAGGACTAAAAGGGTATCTAGCACAGATACGCAGTATTTT. Translated, it gives CSVTRTKRVSSTDTQYF.

The chain is built from TRBV5-1 and TRBJ1-3, with TRBD1 as a possible D gene (5 bases). V was cut by 4 bases and J by 2 bases, with 16 bases left in between. The V gene's germline CDR1 is SGHRS and CDR2 YFSETQ. The length of the CDR3 is 16 residues. The CDR3 nucleotides read TGCGCCAGCAGCGATGGACCAGGGTCGGCTGGAAACACCATATATTTT. As protein: CASSDGPGSAGNTIYF.

This chain joins TRBV19 and TRBJ1-3; D might be TRBD1 (6 bases). Germline V gene sequence: CDR1 LNHDA, CDR2 SQIVND (reference sequence). The CDR3 length is 15 residues. Trimming took 5 bases from V and 0 from J, leaving 11 bases between them. CDR3 sequence (DNA): TGTGCCAGTAGTTCGGACAGCTACTCTGGAAACACCATATATTTT. Amino acids: CASSSDSYSGNTIYF.

This rearrangement joins TRBV28 to TRBJ2-1, with 9 bases that match TRBD1. The junction had 11 bases not matched to a gene; V was cut back by 8 bases and J by 6 bases. The CDR3 is made up of 15 amino acids. Germline CDR1 MDHEN, CDR2 SYDVKM. For the CDR3, the DNA is TGTGCCAGCGGTACTGGGACAGGGAATGTCAATGAGCAGTTCTTC. Its translation is CASGTGTGNVNEQFF.

The chain links TRBV29-1 to TRBJ2-6; D uncertain. CDR1 and CDR2 from the germline V gene are SQVTM and ANQGSEA. The CDR3 runs to 14 residues. V was trimmed by 4 bases and J by 0 bases, leaving 7 bases between them. CDR3 residues: CSVVPVSGANVLTF. CDR3 nucleotides: TGCAGCGTTGTTCCGGTCTCTGGGGCCAACGTCCTGACTTTC.

J is TRBJ2-7 and V is TRBV6-6; a weak D match, TRBD2 (5 bases). The CDR3 covers 13 residues. CDR1 and CDR2 (germline): MNHNY, SVGAGI (reference sequence). The germline V and J ends were trimmed by 6 bases and 6 bases, with 15 bases remaining between them. The CDR3 protein is CASSPDFAGEQYF. As DNA, the CDR3 is TGTGCCAGCAGCCCGGACTTTGCGGGCGAGCAGTACTTC.

This sequence joins TRBV29-1 and TRBJ1-5; D gene uncertain. The CDR3 length is 12 residues. Germline CDR1 and CDR2: SQVTM and ANQGSEA. V lost 8 bases, J lost 1 base, and 9 bases lay in between. DNA for the CDR3: TGCAGCCGTGGCCAGAGCAATCAGCCCCAGCATTTT. It specifies CSRGQSNQPQHF.

This sequence joins TRBV6-4 and TRBJ2-1, with 7 bases identical to TRBD1. This CDR3 has 14 amino acids. Trimming removed 6 bases from V and 9 bases from J; junction bases left unmatched: 11. CDR1 is MRHNA and CDR2 is SNTAGT in the germline V gene. As DNA, the CDR3 is TGTGCCAGCAGCCTCCGACAGGGTTTGGGTGAGCAGTTCTTC. It translates to CASSLRQGLGEQFF.

V is TRBV5-1 and J is TRBJ2-1, with TRBD2 identical over 7 bases. J gave up 5 bases and V 3 bases, and 5 bases lay outside the gene matches. The CDR3 contains 14 residues. Germline V CDR1 and CDR2: SGHRS, YFSETQ. The CDR3 loop reads CASSWTSSDNEQFF. The CDR3 DNA is TGCGCCAGCAGCTGGACTAGTTCTGACAATGAGCAGTTCTTC.

In its sample, this clone was seen once. This chain connects TRBV5-4 to TRBJ1-2; D is perhaps TRBD1 (5 bases). Germline assignment: CDR1 SGHNT and CDR2 YYREEE (reference sequence). CDR3 length equals 17 residues. V was trimmed by 4 bases and J by 0 bases, leaving 19 bases between them. The CDR3 loop reads CASSPRGVPIANYGYTF. The CDR3 DNA reads TGTGCCAGCAGCCCCCGGGGGGTTCCCATAGCTAACTATGGCTACACCTTC. Based on the CDR3 plus reference TRBV5-4 and TRBJ1-2, the full variable domain is ETGVTQSPTHLIKTRGQQVTLRCSSQSGHNTVSWYQQALGQGPQFIFQYYREEENGRGNFPPRFSGLQFPNYSSELNVNALELDDSALYLCASSPRGVPIANYGYTFGSGTRLTVV.

In its sample, this clone was seen once. The chain employs TRBV6-5 and TRBJ1-6, with TRBD1 identical over 7 bases. Germline-derived CDR1 and CDR2 are MNHEY and SVGAGI. J gave up 10 bases and V 0 bases, and 9 bases lay outside the gene matches. The CDR3 sequence is 16 residues long. CDR3 amino acids: CASSYSLQGFGSPLHF. In nucleotides, the CDR3 is TGTGCCAGCAGTTACTCATTACAGGGGTTTGGATCACCCCTCCACTTT.

The J gene is TRBJ2-3, the V gene TRBV15; TRBD2 agrees at 10 bases. J lost 5 bases, V lost 3 bases, and 8 bases had no gene match. Germline V gives CDR1 LNHNV, CDR2 YYDKDF (reference sequence). The CDR3 totals 16 residues. CDR3 sequence reads: CATSRSTSGVGDTQYF. For the CDR3, the DNA is TGTGCCACCAGCAGGTCTACTAGCGGGGTGGGAGATACGCAGTATTTT. Supplemented by reference TRBV15 and TRBJ2-3, the full variable domain reads DAMVIQNPRYQVTQFGKPVTLSCSQTLNHNVMYWYQQKSSQAPKLLFHYYDKDFNNEADTPDNFQSRRPNTSFCFLDIRSPGLGDTAMYLCATSRSTSGVGDTQYFGPGTRLTVL.

The chain employs TRBV25-1 and TRBJ2-5, with 8 bases matching TRBD2. The CDR3 is made up of 13 amino acids. CDR1 and CDR2 (germline): MGHDK, SYGVNS. The V and J ends lost 6 bases and 4 bases, in that order; junction bases with no gene match: 4. CDR3 coding DNA: TGTGCCAGCAGAGGACTAGCTGGAGAGACCCAGTACTTC. Translation: CASRGLAGETQYF.

The chain uses TRBV23-1 and TRBJ1-2; D is unclear. TRBV23-1 is assigned to the ORF class and has an uncertain function. This CDR3 comprises 15 residues. The ends were cut back, 2 bases at V and 8 bases at J, with 18 bases in the middle. CDR3 sequence reads: CASSQRRVGGEGYTF. The CDR3 DNA follows: TGCGCCAGCAGTCAACGAAGGGTTGGCGGGGAAGGCTACACCTTC.

The chain has TRBV5-1 and TRBJ2-1; the D gene is possibly TRBD2 (6 bases). V was trimmed by 7 bases and J by 4 bases, leaving 15 bases between them. Germline V gene data show CDR1 as SGHRS and CDR2 as YFSETQ. The CDR3 runs to 14 residues. This CDR3 is CASESGLAYNEQFF. The DNA of the CDR3 is TGCGCCAGCGAATCGGGACTGGCTTACAATGAGCAGTTCTTC.

This chain connects TRBV4-3 to TRBJ1-1; D is possibly TRBD1 (5 bases). The CDR3 runs 17 residues. Germline assignment: CDR1 LGHNA and CDR2 YSLEER. The V end was cut by 0 bases, the J end by 3 bases, with 17 bases between. CDR3 DNA sequence: TGCGCCAGCAGCCAAGATATAGGGGTCTTCACGCACACTGAAGCTTTCTTT. It is translated as CASSQDIGVFTHTEAFF.

The rearrangement uses TRBV7-9 and TRBJ2-3; no firm D call. The V end was cut by 5 bases, the J end by 0 bases, with 9 bases between. The CDR3 sequence is 14 residues long. Germline CDR1 reads SEHNR; CDR2 reads FQNEAQ (reference sequence). CDR3 sequence reads: CASSARVSTDTQYF. CDR3 coding DNA: TGTGCCAGCAGCGCCCGGGTTAGCACAGATACGCAGTATTTT.

This clone was observed a single time. This chain connects TRBV6-5 to TRBJ2-7; 7 nucleotides match TRBD1. CDR3 length equals 14 residues. Germline V gene sequence: CDR1 MNHEY, CDR2 SVGAGI. V dropped 6 bases and J dropped 3; count of bases not matched to a gene: 8. The CDR3 coding sequence is TGTGCCAGCAGACAAGACAGGGATAGCTACGAGCAGTACTTC. Translated, it gives CASRQDRDSYEQYF.